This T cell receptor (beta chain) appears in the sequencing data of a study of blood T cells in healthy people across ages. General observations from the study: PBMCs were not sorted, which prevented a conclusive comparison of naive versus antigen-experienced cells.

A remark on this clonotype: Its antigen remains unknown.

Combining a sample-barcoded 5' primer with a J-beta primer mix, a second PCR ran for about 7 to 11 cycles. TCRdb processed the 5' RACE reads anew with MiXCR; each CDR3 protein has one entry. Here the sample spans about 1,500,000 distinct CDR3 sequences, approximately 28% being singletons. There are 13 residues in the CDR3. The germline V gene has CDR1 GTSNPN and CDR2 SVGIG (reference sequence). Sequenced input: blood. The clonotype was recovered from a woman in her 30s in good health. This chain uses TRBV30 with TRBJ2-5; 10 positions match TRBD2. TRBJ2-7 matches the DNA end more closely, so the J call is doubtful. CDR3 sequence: CALTASGRYEQYF. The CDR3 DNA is TGTGCCCTGACAGCTAGCGGGAGATACGAGCAGTACTTC.